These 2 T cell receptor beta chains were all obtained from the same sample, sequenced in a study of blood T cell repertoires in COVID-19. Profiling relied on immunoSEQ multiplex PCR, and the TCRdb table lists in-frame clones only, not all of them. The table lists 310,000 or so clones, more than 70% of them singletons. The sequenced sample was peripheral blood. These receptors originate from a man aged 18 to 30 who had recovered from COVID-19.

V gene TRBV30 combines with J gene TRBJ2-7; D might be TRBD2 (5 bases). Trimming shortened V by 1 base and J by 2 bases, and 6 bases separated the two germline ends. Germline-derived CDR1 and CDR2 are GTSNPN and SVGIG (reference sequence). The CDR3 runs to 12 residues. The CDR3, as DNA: TGTGCCTGGAGTGACGGGACCTACGAGCAGTACTTC. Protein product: CAWSDGTYEQYF. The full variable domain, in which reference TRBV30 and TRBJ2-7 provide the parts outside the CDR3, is SQTIHQWPATLVQPVGSPLSLECTVEGTSNPNLYWYRQAAGRGLQLLFYSVGIGQISSEVPQNLSASRPQDRQFILSSKKLLLSDSGFYLCAWSDGTYEQYFGPGTRLTVT.

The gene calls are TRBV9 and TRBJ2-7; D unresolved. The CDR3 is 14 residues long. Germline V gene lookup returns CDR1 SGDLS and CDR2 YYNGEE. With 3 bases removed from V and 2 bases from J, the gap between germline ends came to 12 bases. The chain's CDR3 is CASSGPLAAYEQYF. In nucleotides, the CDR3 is TGTGCCAGCAGCGGCCCTTTGGCCGCCTACGAGCAGTACTTC.